These 7 T cell receptor beta chains were sequenced from one sample in a study of blood T cell repertoires in COVID-19. Assay used: immunoSEQ multiplex PCR; TCRdb lists only in-frame clones, some missing. The repertoire holds tens of thousands of clones, with 89% as singletons. The sample consisted of peripheral blood. These receptors were taken from a man aged 60-69 years with active COVID-19.

The rearrangement joins TRBV28 to TRBJ1-1, with D tentatively TRBD1 (6 bases). This CDR3 region has 14 residues. V lost 5 bases and J lost 0, with 10 bases in between. CDR1 is MDHEN and CDR2 is SYDVKM in the germline V gene. CDR3 DNA sequence: TGTGCCAGCAGTCTGGGACATTTGAACACTGAAGCTTTCTTT. It specifies CASSLGHLNTEAFF.

Only one count was recorded for this clone. The chain has TRBV18 and TRBJ2-5; 7 bases match TRBD2. Germline CDR1 is KGHSH and CDR2 is LQKENI. Losses at the gene ends were 2 bases for V and 1 base for J; bases not matched to a gene: 7. The CDR3 totals 16 residues. The CDR3 spells CASSPAGVSVQETQYF. CDR3 DNA: TGTGCCAGCTCACCAGCGGGAGTATCGGTCCAAGAGACCCAGTACTTC.

This CDR3 is CASRRSSGTPVYEQYF. In DNA form, the CDR3 reads TGTGCCAGTAGGCGCAGTTCCGGGACACCAGTCTACGAGCAGTACTTC. The chain couples TRBV19 to TRBJ2-7; tentatively, D is TRBD1 (6 bases). The germline gives CDR1 LNHDA, CDR2 SQIVND (reference sequence). The length of the CDR3 is 16 residues. V was cut by 6 bases and J by 3 bases, with 21 bases left in between.

V usage is TRBV11-2 and J usage is TRBJ2-3; D remains ambiguous. The CDR3 length is 12 residues. Germline CDR1 SGHAT, CDR2 FQNNGV. V shed 7 bases and J shed 0 bases, with 5 bases lying between them. CDR3 residues: CASTPSTDTQYF. The CDR3 nucleotides read TGTGCCAGCACCCCTAGCACAGATACGCAGTATTTT.

This clone appeared a single time. V gene TRBV9 combines with J gene TRBJ2-1; D is possibly TRBD2 (7 bases). The V end was cut by 1 base, the J end by 2 bases, with 10 bases between. The germline V gene encodes CDR1 SGDLS and CDR2 YYNGEE. This CDR3 has 15 residues. CDR3 sequence: CASSVIGGAYNEQFF. CDR3 sequence (DNA): TGTGCCAGCAGCGTAATAGGGGGGGCCTACAATGAGCAGTTCTTC. Full variable domain (missing parts from reference TRBV9 and TRBJ2-1): DSGVTQTPKHLITATGQRVTLRCSPRSGDLSVYWYQQSLDQGLQFLIQYYNGEERAKGNILERFSAQQFPDLHSELNLSSLELGDSALYFCASSVIGGAYNEQFFGPGTRLTVL.

The chain links TRBV7-8 to TRBJ2-7; D is uncertain. CDR1 and CDR2 (germline): SGHVS, FQNEAQ. CDR3 length equals 12 residues. V lost 1 base, J lost 5 bases, and 6 bases lay in between. CDR3 sequence: CASSLGLHEQYF. CDR3 nucleotide sequence: TGTGCCAGCAGCTTAGGACTCCACGAGCAGTACTTC.

This clone appeared a single time. This chain joins TRBV7-9 and TRBJ2-3; 11 nucleotides agree with TRBD2. Looked up from germline, CDR1 is SEHNR and CDR2 is FQNEAQ (reference sequence). J was trimmed by 6 bases and V by 5 bases; bases with no gene match: 7. The CDR3 length is 15 residues. The CDR3: CASSPIGTSGDTQYF. CDR3 sequence (DNA): TGTGCCAGCAGCCCAATTGGGACTAGCGGTGATACGCAGTATTTT.